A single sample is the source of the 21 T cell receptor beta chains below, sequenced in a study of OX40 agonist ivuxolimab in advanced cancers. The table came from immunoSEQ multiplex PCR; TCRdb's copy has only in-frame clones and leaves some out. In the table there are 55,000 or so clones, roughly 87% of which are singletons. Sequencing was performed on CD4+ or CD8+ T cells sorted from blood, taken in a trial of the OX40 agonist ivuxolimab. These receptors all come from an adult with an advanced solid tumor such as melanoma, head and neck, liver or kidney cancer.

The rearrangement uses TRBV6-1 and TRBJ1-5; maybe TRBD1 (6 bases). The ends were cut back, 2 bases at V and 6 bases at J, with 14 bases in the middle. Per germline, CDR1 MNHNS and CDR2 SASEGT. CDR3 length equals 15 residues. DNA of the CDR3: TGTGCCAGCAGTGAACCTTACAGGGCGGCTCAGCCCCAGCATTTT. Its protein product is CASSEPYRAAQPQHF.

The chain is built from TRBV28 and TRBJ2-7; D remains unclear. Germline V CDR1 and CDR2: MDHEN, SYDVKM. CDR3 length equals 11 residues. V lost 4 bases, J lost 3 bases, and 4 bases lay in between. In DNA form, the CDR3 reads TGTGCCAGCAGTTCATTCTACGAGCAGTACTTC. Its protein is CASSSFYEQYF.

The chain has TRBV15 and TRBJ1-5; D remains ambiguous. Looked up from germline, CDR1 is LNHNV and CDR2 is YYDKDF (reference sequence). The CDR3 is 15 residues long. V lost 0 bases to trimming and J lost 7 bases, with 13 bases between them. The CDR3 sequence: CATSRDGEAGQPQHF. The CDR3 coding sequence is TGTGCCACCAGCAGAGATGGCGAGGCCGGACAGCCCCAGCATTTT.

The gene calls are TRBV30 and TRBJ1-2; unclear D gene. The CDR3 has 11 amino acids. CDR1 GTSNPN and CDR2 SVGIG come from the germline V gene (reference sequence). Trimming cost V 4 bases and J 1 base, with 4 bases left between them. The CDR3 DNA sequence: TGTGCCTGGATGAGTAACTATGGCTACACCTTC. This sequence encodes CAWMSNYGYTF.

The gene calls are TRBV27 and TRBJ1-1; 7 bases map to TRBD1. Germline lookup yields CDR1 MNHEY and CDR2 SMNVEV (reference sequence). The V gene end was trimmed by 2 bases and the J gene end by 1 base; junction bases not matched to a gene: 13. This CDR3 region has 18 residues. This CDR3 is CASSLAARQGPGNTEAFF. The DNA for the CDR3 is TGTGCCAGCAGTTTAGCCGCTCGACAGGGTCCGGGGAACACTGAAGCTTTCTTT.

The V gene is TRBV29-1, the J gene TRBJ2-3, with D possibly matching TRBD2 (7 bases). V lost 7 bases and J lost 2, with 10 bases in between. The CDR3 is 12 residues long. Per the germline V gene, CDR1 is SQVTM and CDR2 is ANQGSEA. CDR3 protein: CSGGGLTDTQYF. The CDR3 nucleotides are TGCAGCGGCGGGGGCCTCACAGATACGCAGTATTTT.

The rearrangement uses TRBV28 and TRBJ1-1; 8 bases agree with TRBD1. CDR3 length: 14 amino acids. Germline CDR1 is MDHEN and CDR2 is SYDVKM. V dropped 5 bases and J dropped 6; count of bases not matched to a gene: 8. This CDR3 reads CASSLTGGVAEAFF. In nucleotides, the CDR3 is TGTGCCAGCAGTCTAACAGGGGGGGTGGCTGAAGCTTTCTTT.

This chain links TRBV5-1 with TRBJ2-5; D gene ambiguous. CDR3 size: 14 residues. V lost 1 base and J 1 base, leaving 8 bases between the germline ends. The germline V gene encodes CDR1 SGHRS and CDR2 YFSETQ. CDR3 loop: CASSLSTTQETQYF. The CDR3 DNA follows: TGCGCCAGCAGCTTGAGTACTACCCAAGAGACCCAGTACTTC. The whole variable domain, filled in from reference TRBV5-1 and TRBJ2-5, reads KAGVTQTPRYLIKTRGQQVTLSCSPISGHRSVSWYQQTPGQGLQFLFEYFSETQRNKGNFPGRFSGRQFSNSRSEMNVSTLELGDSALYLCASSLSTTQETQYFGPGTRLLVL.

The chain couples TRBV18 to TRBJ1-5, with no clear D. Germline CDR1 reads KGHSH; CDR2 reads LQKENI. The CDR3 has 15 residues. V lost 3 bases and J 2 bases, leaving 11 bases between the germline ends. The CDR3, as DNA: TGTGCCAGCTCACCCGGGGAGAGGGGCAATCAGCCCCAGCATTTT. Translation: CASSPGERGNQPQHF.

The CDR3 sequence is CASSLSDRRFEQYF. The CDR3 region has the DNA TGTGCCAGCAGTTTATCCGACAGGAGGTTCGAGCAGTACTTC. The V gene is TRBV28, the J gene TRBJ2-7, with D perhaps matching TRBD1 (6 bases). Looked up from germline, CDR1 is MDHEN and CDR2 is SYDVKM. CDR3 length: 14 amino acids. V gave up 1 base and J gave up 6 bases, with 13 bases separating them.

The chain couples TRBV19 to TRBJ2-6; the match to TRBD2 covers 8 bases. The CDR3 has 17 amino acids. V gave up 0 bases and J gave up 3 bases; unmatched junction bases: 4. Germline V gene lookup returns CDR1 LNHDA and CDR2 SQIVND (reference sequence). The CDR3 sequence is CASSIDGRAYGANVLTF. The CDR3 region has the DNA TGTGCCAGTAGTATAGACGGGAGGGCCTATGGGGCCAACGTCCTGACTTTC.

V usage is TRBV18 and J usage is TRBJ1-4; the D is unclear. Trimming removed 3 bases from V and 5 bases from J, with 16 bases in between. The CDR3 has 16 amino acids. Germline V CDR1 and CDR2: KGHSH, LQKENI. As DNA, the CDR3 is TGTGCCAGCTCACCTCTCATGGTTGGAGGGAATGAAAAACTGTTTTTT. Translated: CASSPLMVGGNEKLFF.

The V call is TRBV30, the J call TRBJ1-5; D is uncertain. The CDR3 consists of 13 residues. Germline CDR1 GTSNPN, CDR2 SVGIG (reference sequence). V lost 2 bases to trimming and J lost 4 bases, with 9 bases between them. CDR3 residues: CAWSMGTNQPQHF. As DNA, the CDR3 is TGTGCCTGGAGTATGGGCACTAATCAGCCCCAGCATTTT.

The DNA of the CDR3 is TGTGCCAGCAGCTCTGGGCCCGGTCAGACCCAGTACTTC. Encoded protein: CASSSGPGQTQYF. This chain uses TRBV7-2 with TRBJ2-5, with unresolved D. V lost 4 bases, J lost 6 bases, and 12 bases lay in between. Germline loops: CDR1 SGHTA, CDR2 FQGNSA. This CDR3 has 13 amino acids.

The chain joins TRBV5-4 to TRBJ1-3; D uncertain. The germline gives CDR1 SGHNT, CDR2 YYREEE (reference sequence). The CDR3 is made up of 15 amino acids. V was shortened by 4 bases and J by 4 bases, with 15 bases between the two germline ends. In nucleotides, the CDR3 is TGTGCCAGCAGCCCCGGGTCCTCTCCAGGAAACACCATATATTTT. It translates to CASSPGSSPGNTIYF.

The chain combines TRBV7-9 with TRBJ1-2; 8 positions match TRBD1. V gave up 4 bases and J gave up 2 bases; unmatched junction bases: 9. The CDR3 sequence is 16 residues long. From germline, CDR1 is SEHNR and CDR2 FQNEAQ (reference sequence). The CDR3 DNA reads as TGTGCCAGCAGCTCGAGCCCGGGACAGGAGAACTATGGCTACACCTTC. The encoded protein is CASSSSPGQENYGYTF.

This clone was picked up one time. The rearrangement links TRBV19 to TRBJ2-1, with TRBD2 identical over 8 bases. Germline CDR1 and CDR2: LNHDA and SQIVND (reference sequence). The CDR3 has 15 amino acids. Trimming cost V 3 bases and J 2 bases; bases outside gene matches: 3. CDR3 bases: TGTGCCAGTAGTATCGAACTAGCGGCCTACAATGAGCAGTTCTTC. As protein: CASSIELAAYNEQFF.

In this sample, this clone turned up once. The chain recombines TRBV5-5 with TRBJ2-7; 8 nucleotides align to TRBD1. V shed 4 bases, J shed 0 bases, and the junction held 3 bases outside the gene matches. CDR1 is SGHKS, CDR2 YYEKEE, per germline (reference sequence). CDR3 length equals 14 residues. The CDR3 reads CASSQTGASYEQYF. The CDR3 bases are TGTGCCAGCAGCCAGACAGGGGCCTCCTACGAGCAGTACTTC.

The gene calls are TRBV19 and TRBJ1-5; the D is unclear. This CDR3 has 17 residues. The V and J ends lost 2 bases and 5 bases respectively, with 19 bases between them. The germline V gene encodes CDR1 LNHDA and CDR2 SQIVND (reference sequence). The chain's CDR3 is CASSIKGWGVRDQPQHF. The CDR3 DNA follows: TGTGCCAGTAGTATAAAAGGTTGGGGTGTGAGGGATCAGCCCCAGCATTTT.

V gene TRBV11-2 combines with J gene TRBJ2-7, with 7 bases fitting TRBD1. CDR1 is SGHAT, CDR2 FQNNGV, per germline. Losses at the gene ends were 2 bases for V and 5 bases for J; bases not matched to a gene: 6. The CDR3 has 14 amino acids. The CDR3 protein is CASSLSRQGDEQYF. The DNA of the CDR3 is TGTGCCAGCAGCTTATCTAGACAGGGCGACGAGCAGTACTTC.

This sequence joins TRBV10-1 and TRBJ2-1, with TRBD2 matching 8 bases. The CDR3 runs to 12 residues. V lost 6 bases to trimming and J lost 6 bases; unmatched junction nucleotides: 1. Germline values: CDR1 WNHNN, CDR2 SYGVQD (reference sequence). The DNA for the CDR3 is TGCGCCAGCAGAGGGACTAGCAATGAGCAGTTCTTC. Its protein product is CASRGTSNEQFF.